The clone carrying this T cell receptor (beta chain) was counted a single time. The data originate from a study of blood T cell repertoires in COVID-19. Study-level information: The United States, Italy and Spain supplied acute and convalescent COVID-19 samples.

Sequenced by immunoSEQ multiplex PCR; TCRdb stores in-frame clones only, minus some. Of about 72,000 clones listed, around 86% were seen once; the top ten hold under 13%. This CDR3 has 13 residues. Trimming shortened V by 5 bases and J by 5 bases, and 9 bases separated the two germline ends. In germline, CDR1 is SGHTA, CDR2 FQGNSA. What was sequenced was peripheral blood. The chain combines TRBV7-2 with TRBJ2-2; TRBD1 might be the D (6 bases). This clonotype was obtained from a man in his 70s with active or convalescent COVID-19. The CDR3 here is CASSPQGTGELFF. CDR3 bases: TGTGCCAGCAGCCCTCAGGGGACCGGGGAGCTGTTTTTT.